The 29 T cell receptor beta chains reported below all come from one sample, sequenced in a study of T cells after yellow fever vaccination. TCRdb used MiXCR to reprocess the 5' RACE reads, holding one entry per CDR3 protein. The repertoire holds a few hundred thousand distinct CDR3 sequences, with about 7.1% as singletons. The material was CD4+ T cells sorted from PBMCs, obtained 15 days after the yellow fever booster vaccination. These receptors all come from a young man who received the YFV17D yellow fever vaccine.

The chain uses TRBV13 and TRBJ1-1; D is possibly TRBD1 (6 bases). CDR3 size: 15 residues. Looked up from germline, CDR1 is PRHDT and CDR2 is FYEKMQ (reference sequence). The V and J ends lost 5 bases and 5 bases respectively, with 18 bases between them. The CDR3 loop reads CASSHSGGGGTEAFF. The DNA for the CDR3 is TGTGCCAGCAGCCACTCCGGGGGCGGTGGGACTGAAGCTTTCTTT.

The chain links TRBV20-1 to TRBJ2-7; D may be TRBD1 or TRBD2 (6 bases each). This CDR3 region has 13 residues. V was clipped by 0 bases and J by 5 bases, with 11 bases between them. Germline loops: CDR1 DFQATT, CDR2 SNEGSKA (reference sequence). The CDR3 coding sequence is TGCAGTGCTAGAGATAACAGGGAGGACGAGCAGTACTTC. It translates to CSARDNREDEQYF.

The rearrangement links TRBV7-9 to TRBJ2-2, with 9 nucleotides matching TRBD2. Germline trimming cut 2 bases from V and 4 bases from J; bases unmatched to any gene: 2. The CDR3 covers 15 residues. Germline V gives CDR1 SEHNR, CDR2 FQNEAQ (reference sequence). The chain's CDR3 is CASSLLAGFTGELFF. DNA of the CDR3: TGTGCCAGCAGCTTACTAGCGGGGTTCACCGGGGAGCTGTTTTTT. Based on the CDR3 plus reference TRBV7-9 and TRBJ2-2, the full variable domain is DTGVSQNPRHKITKRGQNVTFRCDPISEHNRLYWYRQTLGQGPEFLTYFQNEAQLEKSRLLSDRFSAERPKGSFSTLEIQRTEQGDSAMYLCASSLLAGFTGELFFGEGSRLTVL.

A note on this clonotype: A much bigger clone sits one base away, suggesting this may be a read error. CDR3 loop: CASSFVGSQETQYF. The CDR3 coding sequence is TGTGCCAGCAGTTTCGTGGGGTCTCAAGAGACCCAGTACTTC. The rearrangement joins TRBV27 to TRBJ2-5, with D unresolved. V gave up 3 bases and J gave up 2 bases, with 10 bases separating them. The germline V gene has CDR1 MNHEY and CDR2 SMNVEV (reference sequence). The CDR3 is 14 residues long.

This clonotype has more than one count but fewer than ten. This chain uses TRBV30 with TRBJ1-2; D gene uncertain. CDR1 is GTSNPN and CDR2 is SVGIG in the germline V gene (reference sequence). V was cut by 5 bases and J by 7 bases, with 14 bases left in between. CDR3 size: 12 residues. CDR3 amino acids: CAWAQYGSGYTF. Here the CDR3 DNA reads TGTGCCTGGGCCCAATATGGCTCTGGCTACACCTTC.

The chain has TRBV10-3 and TRBJ1-1; D is uncertain. The CDR3 contains 12 residues. Trimming left V 4 bases short and J 3 bases short, with 6 bases between. Per germline, CDR1 ENHRY and CDR2 SYGVKD. In nucleotides, the CDR3 is TGTGCCATCAGTGTCTCTGACACTGAAGCTTTCTTT. Amino acids: CAISVSDTEAFF.

This clonotype showed up just a few times. This chain joins TRBV7-9 and TRBJ2-2, with D unresolved. Germline-derived CDR1 and CDR2 are SEHNR and FQNEAQ (reference sequence). V lost 3 bases, J lost 6 bases, and 8 bases lay in between. The CDR3 has 13 amino acids. DNA for the CDR3: TGTGCCAGCAGCTTTTGGATCGCCGGGGAGCTGTTTTTT. Translating it yields CASSFWIAGELFF. The whole variable domain, remainder taken from reference TRBV7-9 and TRBJ2-2, is DTGVSQNPRHKITKRGQNVTFRCDPISEHNRLYWYRQTLGQGPEFLTYFQNEAQLEKSRLLSDRFSAERPKGSFSTLEIQRTEQGDSAMYLCASSFWIAGELFFGEGSRLTVL.

In its sample, this clonotype was seen many times. J is TRBJ2-5 and V is TRBV29-1, with TRBD1 as a possible D gene (6 bases). The CDR3 runs to 13 residues. V dropped 5 bases and J dropped 5 bases, with 15 bases sitting between them. CDR1 and CDR2 from the germline V gene are SQVTM and ANQGSEA. DNA for the CDR3: TGCAGCGTTTCATCACAGGGTGGGGAGACCCAGTACTTC. This translates into CSVSSQGGETQYF.

This clonotype occurred a few times. The chain is built from TRBV7-8 and TRBJ2-7; D might be TRBD2 (5 bases). CDR1 and CDR2 (germline): SGHVS, FQNEAQ. V lost 5 bases and J lost 3, with 14 bases in between. CDR3 length: 14 amino acids. The CDR3 is CASSRVASNYEQYF. In DNA form, the CDR3 reads TGTGCCAGCAGCCGGGTGGCTAGCAACTACGAGCAGTACTTC.

The genes are TRBV7-2 and TRBJ2-7; D might be TRBD1 (6 bases). V was pared by 2 bases and J by 4 bases, with 21 bases between. Germline V CDR1 and CDR2: SGHTA, FQGNSA. The CDR3 is 17 residues long. The CDR3, as DNA: TGTGCCAGCAGCTTATGGGGGCAGGGTCATCTACGATACGAGCAGTACTTC. It is translated as CASSLWGQGHLRYEQYF.

This clonotype was seen more than once but under ten times. CDR3 sequence reads: CASSQFFPSSYNEQFF. CDR3 bases: TGCGCCAGCAGCCAATTTTTCCCTAGCTCCTACAATGAGCAGTTCTTC. This chain links TRBV4-3 with TRBJ2-1; no definite D call. The V gene's germline CDR1 is LGHNA and CDR2 YSLEER. V lost 2 bases to trimming and J lost 0 bases, with 11 bases between them. The length of the CDR3 is 16 residues.

In regard to this clonotype: This may stem from a read error, because a much larger clone lies one nucleotide away. The rearrangement uses TRBV7-2 and TRBJ2-3; possible D gene TRBD2, 6 bases. Germline V gene lookup returns CDR1 SGHTA and CDR2 FQGNSA. This CDR3 is 16 amino acids long. The CDR3 DNA is TGTGCCGGCAGCTTAGAACCCAGCGGGCGCACAGATACGCAGTATTTT. It codes for CAGSLEPSGRTDTQYF.

In this sample, this clonotype turned up a few times. This chain joins TRBV20-1 and TRBJ2-3; D is unclear. This CDR3 comprises 12 residues. CDR1 and CDR2 (germline): DFQATT, SNEGSKA (reference sequence). The CDR3, as DNA: TGCAGCTTTATGGAGAAGTTTCATACGCAGTATTTT. It is translated as CSFMEKFHTQYF.

This clonotype was found many times. Germline and junction disagree at one end, which may indicate a read error. This rearrangement joins TRBV5-5 to TRBJ2-3; 7 nucleotides line up with TRBD2. Germline loops: CDR1 SGHKS, CDR2 YYEKEE (reference sequence). This CDR3 is 16 amino acids long. CDR3 bases: TGTGCCAGCAGATACAGCGGGGTTTGGGGCACTGATACGCAGTATTTT. Translating it yields CASRYSGVWGTDTQYF.

This clonotype was seen at least ten times. The V gene is TRBV5-1, the J gene TRBJ2-2; 7 positions agree with TRBD1. Trimming removed 3 bases from V and 4 bases from J; junction bases left unmatched: 6. Per germline, CDR1 SGHRS and CDR2 YFSETQ. The CDR3 covers 15 residues. The CDR3 bases are TGCGCCAGCAGCTCCGGGACAGTGGGCACCGGGGAGCTGTTTTTT. The encoded protein is CASSSGTVGTGELFF.

This clonotype was counted many times. This chain uses TRBV20-1 with TRBJ2-3; 8 bases match TRBD2. J was trimmed by 2 bases and V by 6 bases; bases with no gene match: 13. The CDR3 is made up of 16 amino acids. The germline gives CDR1 DFQATT, CDR2 SNEGSKA (reference sequence). The CDR3 coding sequence is TGCAGTGCCGACCCTACTAGCGGAAGGAACACAGATACGCAGTATTTT. It specifies CSADPTSGRNTDTQYF.

This clonotype was counted a single time. This may come from a read error, since a much larger clone is one base off. This sequence joins TRBV10-3 and TRBJ1-1, with a weak D call TRBD1 (5 bases). V was trimmed by 0 bases and J by 1 base, leaving 15 bases between them. The CDR3 extends over 17 amino acids. Germline V CDR1 and CDR2: ENHRY, SYGVKD. In DNA, the CDR3 is TGTGCCATCAGTGAGTCGGGGTACAGGCTGGGGAACACTGAAGCTTTCTTT. It translates to CAISESGYRLGNTEAFF.

This clonotype was picked up a small number of times. V is TRBV28 and J is TRBJ1-4, with D maybe TRBD1 (5 bases). Trimming cost V 7 bases and J 5 bases, with 8 bases left between them. Per germline, CDR1 MDHEN and CDR2 SYDVKM. CDR3 length: 12 amino acids. CDR3 sequence: CASTAGNEKLFF. The DNA of the CDR3 is TGTGCCAGCACTGCAGGGAATGAAAAACTGTTTTTT.

This clonotype has only a few counts. J is TRBJ2-3 and V is TRBV20-1; 8 bases agree with TRBD2. CDR1 is DFQATT and CDR2 is SNEGSKA in the germline V gene (reference sequence). This CDR3 contains 16 residues. The V gene end was trimmed by 0 bases and the J gene end by 3 bases; junction bases not matched to a gene: 8. The CDR3 bases are TGCAGTGCTAGAGATTTTTTAGCGGGATTGACAGATACGCAGTATTTT. Protein sequence: CSARDFLAGLTDTQYF.

V gene TRBV11-2 combines with J gene TRBJ1-1; D is unclear. The germline gives CDR1 SGHAT, CDR2 FQNNGV. The CDR3 length is 13 residues. Between the trimmed V and J ends, which lost 1 base and 4 bases, there was a span of 7 bases. The CDR3 nucleotides read TGTGCCAGCAGCTTAGGTCTGCCCACTGAAGCTTTCTTT. It specifies CASSLGLPTEAFF.

The chain has TRBV24-1 and TRBJ2-5; D ambiguous. Germline CDR1 reads KGHDR; CDR2 reads SFDVKD. The length of the CDR3 is 12 residues. Trimming stripped 5 bases from V and 4 bases from J, with 7 bases between. The CDR3 DNA is TGTGCCACCAGTGGATATGGAGAGACCCAGTACTTC. This sequence encodes CATSGYGETQYF.

There are a few counts of this clonotype. The chain is built from TRBV30 and TRBJ1-3; 7 positions match TRBD1. The V and J ends lost 2 bases and 3 bases, in that order; junction bases with no gene match: 4. The CDR3 consists of 14 residues. Germline V gene lookup returns CDR1 GTSNPN and CDR2 SVGIG (reference sequence). In DNA, the CDR3 is TGTGCCTGGAGTAGGACAGGCGATGGAAACACCATATATTTT. Residues: CAWSRTGDGNTIYF.

Only a few counts were recorded for this clonotype. The chain combines TRBV7-2 with TRBJ2-1, with 8 bases identical to TRBD2. This CDR3 has 17 residues. With 5 bases clipped from V and 5 bases from J, the junction kept 14 bases outside the gene matches. From germline, CDR1 is SGHTA and CDR2 FQGNSA. The CDR3 loop reads CASSPIFSGRVHNEQFF. CDR3 DNA sequence: TGTGCCAGCAGCCCCATTTTCAGCGGGAGAGTTCACAATGAGCAGTTCTTC.

This clonotype was observed a handful of times. The DNA for the CDR3 is TGTGCCAGCAGGTCGACCGGGACTAAATACTACGAGCAGTACTTC. Translated, it gives CASRSTGTKYYEQYF. V is TRBV6-1 and J is TRBJ2-7, with 7 bases lining up with TRBD2. CDR3 length equals 15 residues. Germline CDR1 MNHNS, CDR2 SASEGT. V lost 6 bases and J lost 3; bases outside the gene matches: 11.

This clonotype showed up just a few times. The rearrangement uses TRBV2 and TRBJ2-1; 14 nucleotides line up with TRBD2. Looked up from germline, CDR1 is SNHLY and CDR2 is FYNNEI. The CDR3 spans 17 residues. With V trimmed by 0 bases and J by 9 bases, 7 bases remained unmatched. As DNA, the CDR3 is TGTGCCAGCAGTGAAGCGTTAGCGGGACTAGCGGGAGTTGAGCAGTTCTTC. Amino acids: CASSEALAGLAGVEQFF.

Of note for this clonotype: A single base separates this from a much larger clone, so it may be a read error. The rearrangement joins TRBV29-1 to TRBJ2-7; 12 nucleotides align to TRBD2. Germline V CDR1 and CDR2: SQVTM, ANQGSEA. V lost 8 bases to trimming and J lost 4 bases; unmatched junction nucleotides: 3. CDR3 size: 12 residues. CDR3 bases: TGCAGCCTAGCGGGAGGGAAGTACGAGCAGTACTTC. Protein: CSLAGGKYEQYF.

This clonotype occurred a few times. The chain is built from TRBV20-1 and TRBJ2-2, with 8 bases aligning to TRBD1. Trimming at V came to 6 bases and at J to 5 bases, leaving 2 bases not matched to a gene. The CDR3 has 12 residues. Germline V gene data show CDR1 as DFQATT and CDR2 as SNEGSKA (reference sequence). CDR3 loop: CSANRGTGELFF. CDR3 coding DNA: TGCAGTGCAAACAGGGGGACCGGGGAGCTGTTTTTT.

CDR3 DNA sequence: TGCGCCAGCAGCCTACAGACATGGGCCAATTCACCCCTCCACTTT. The encoded protein is CASSLQTWANSPLHF. V and J are TRBV5-1 and TRBJ1-6; no reliable D call. In germline, CDR1 is SGHRS, CDR2 YFSETQ. Trimming shortened V by 4 bases and J by 7 bases, and 15 bases separated the two germline ends. The CDR3 length is 15 residues.

This chain uses TRBV10-3 with TRBJ2-3, with 9 bases aligning to TRBD2. V lost 3 bases and J lost 7; bases outside the gene matches: 2. This CDR3 has 13 residues. In germline, CDR1 is ENHRY, CDR2 SYGVKD. The chain's CDR3 is CAISDGLANTQYF. The CDR3 DNA follows: TGTGCCATCAGTGACGGACTAGCGAATACGCAGTATTTT.